This T cell receptor beta chain was captured by sequencing in a study of T cell responses to AZD1222 COVID-19 vaccine. In the study overall: Pooling of second doses given at about 4 or about 12 weeks was done. General observations from the study: Females outnumbered males among donors, who were mostly white British; clonal diversity was possibly underestimated. Mapped onto spike, vaccine-associated CD4 TCRs spanned it and were dominant at 160-218 and 743-854.

Sequenced by immunoSEQ multiplex PCR; TCRdb stores in-frame clones only, minus some. The table has 150,000 to 170,000 clones, over 85% seen once. CDR1 is SGHDT, CDR2 YYEEEE, per germline. This CDR3 has 12 residues. As regards this clone: The antigen remains unidentified. One junction end disagrees with the germline gene, perhaps due to a read error. The sample carries other DNA sequences with the same CDR3.

The source was peripheral blood, collected on day 0 of AZD1222 vaccination. V usage is TRBV5-6 and J usage is TRBJ2-7; D is uncertain. The receptor was isolated from an adult in good health. CDR3 DNA: TGTGCCAGTAGCTTGGAGTTAATGGAGCAGTACTTC. Amino acids: CASSLELMEQYF.